Listed below are T cell receptor beta chains from one sample, sequenced in a study of shared clonotypes between healthy human individuals. Clones were sequenced by immunoSEQ multiplex PCR, and TCRdb holds only the in-frame ones, with some missing. The sample lists 2 million to 2.5 million clones, almost 96% occurring once. Sequences were obtained from naive CD4+ T cells sorted from blood. These receptors originate from a man younger than 35 in good health. Both conserved end residues are part of each CDR3. D genes are given only for firm matches. Only some rows state a clone size, as once, few, many or a class for expanded clones.

clone size: -; D gene: -; J gene: TRBJ2-7; V gene: TRBV30; CDR3 DNA: TGTGCCTGGAGTGGGGGGCGGCTACTCGACTCCTACGAGCAGTACTTC; CDR3 protein: CAWSGGRLLDSYEQYF
clone size: -; D gene: TRBD2; J gene: TRBJ2-5; V gene: TRBV27; CDR3 DNA: TGTGCCAGCAGTTTATCGCTAGCGGGAGTTAGAGGGAGGAAGACCCAGTACTTC; CDR3 protein: CASSLSLAGVRGRKTQYF
clone size: -; D gene: -; J gene: TRBJ1-2; V gene: TRBV4-3; CDR3 DNA: TGCGCCAGCAGCCAAGGTCCCGGGGGGTTAGACTATGGCTACACCTTC; CDR3 protein: CASSQGPGGLDYGYTF
clone size: -; D gene: -; J gene: TRBJ2-7; V gene: TRBV19; CDR3 DNA: TGTGCCAGTAGTTCGGGACACCTGGGTGGTGGCGAGCAGTACTTC; CDR3 protein: CASSSGHLGGGEQYF
clone size: -; D gene: TRBD1; J gene: TRBJ1-2; V gene: TRBV6-6; CDR3 DNA: TGTGCCAGCAGTCAGGGACAGGGGAACTATGGCTACACCTTC; CDR3 protein: CASSQGQGNYGYTF
clone size: -; D gene: -; J gene: TRBJ1-1; V gene: TRBV5-4; CDR3 DNA: TGTGCCAGCAGCTTGGCTAGGGAGAACACTGAAGCTTTCTTT; CDR3 protein: CASSLARENTEAFF
clone size: -; D gene: -; J gene: TRBJ1-6; V gene: TRBV4-1; CDR3 DNA: TGCGCCAGCAGCCAGGGGGCGGAATATAATTCACCCCTCCACTTT; CDR3 protein: CASSQGAEYNSPLHF
clone size: -; D gene: -; J gene: TRBJ1-3; V gene: TRBV29-1; CDR3 DNA: TGCAGCGTCACGGGGGGTGGAAACACCATATATTTT; CDR3 protein: CSVTGGGNTIYF
clone size: -; D gene: -; J gene: TRBJ1-6; V gene: TRBV9; CDR3 DNA: TGTGCCAGCAGCGACAGAGGGACGGGAAATAATTCACCCCTCCACTTT; CDR3 protein: CASSDRGTGNNSPLHF
clone size: -; D gene: -; J gene: TRBJ1-1; V gene: TRBV9; CDR3 DNA: TGTGCCAGCAGCGGACAAACGGGCGCGAACACTGAAGCTTTCTTT; CDR3 protein: CASSGQTGANTEAFF
clone size: -; D gene: -; J gene: TRBJ2-3; V gene: TRBV19; CDR3 DNA: TGTGCCAGTAACGGGGGACCCACAGATACGCAGTATTTT; CDR3 protein: CASNGGPTDTQYF
clone size: -; D gene: TRBD1; J gene: TRBJ1-5; V gene: TRBV30; CDR3 DNA: TGTGCCTGGAGGGCACTTTGGGAGGCCGGGACAGGGAATCAGCCCCAGCATTTT; CDR3 protein: CAWRALWEAGTGNQPQHF
clone size: -; D gene: -; J gene: TRBJ2-2; V gene: TRBV5-1; CDR3 DNA: TGCGCCAGCAGCTTGGGACTGGTAGCCGGGGAGCTGTTTTTT; CDR3 protein: CASSLGLVAGELFF
clone size: -; D gene: TRBD2; J gene: TRBJ2-3; V gene: TRBV7-2; CDR3 DNA: TGTGCCAGCAGCTTGGGACTAGCGGTAGATACGCAGTATTTT; CDR3 protein: CASSLGLAVDTQYF
clone size: -; D gene: TRBD1; J gene: TRBJ1-3; V gene: TRBV6-5; CDR3 DNA: TGTGCCAGCAGGACAGGGGTCGGAGGAAACACCATATATTTT; CDR3 protein: CASRTGVGGNTIYF
clone size: -; D gene: -; J gene: TRBJ1-1; V gene: TRBV18; CDR3 DNA: TGTGCCAGCTCACCACCAGTGGGAGGCGGGAACACTGAAGCTTTCTTT; CDR3 protein: CASSPPVGGGNTEAFF
clone size: -; D gene: -; J gene: TRBJ2-7; V gene: TRBV7-2; CDR3 DNA: TGTGCCAGCAGCCCCGCGAGCCGGCACTCCTACGAGCAGTACTTC; CDR3 protein: CASSPASRHSYEQYF
clone size: -; D gene: -; J gene: TRBJ1-2; V gene: TRBV30; CDR3 DNA: TGTGCCTGGAGATTACCCCCCAGGGTTGGCTACACCTTC; CDR3 protein: CAWRLPPRVGYTF
clone size: -; D gene: -; J gene: TRBJ1-1; V gene: TRBV7-7; CDR3 DNA: TGTGCTAGCAGCCTGGGTCGATATGTCACTGAAGCTTTCTTT; CDR3 protein: CASSLGRYVTEAFF
clone size: -; D gene: TRBD1; J gene: TRBJ1-2; V gene: TRBV5-1; CDR3 DNA: TGCGCCAGCAGCTCGGGACAGGCGCCCTATGGCTACACCTTC; CDR3 protein: CASSSGQAPYGYTF
clone size: -; D gene: TRBD2; J gene: TRBJ2-2; V gene: TRBV4-3; CDR3 DNA: TGCGCCAGCAGCCTTTGGACTAGCGCCCAGGGGCACACCGGGGAGCTGTTTTTT; CDR3 protein: CASSLWTSAQGHTGELFF
clone size: -; D gene: TRBD2; J gene: TRBJ2-7; V gene: TRBV27; CDR3 DNA: TGTGCCAGCAGACGCACCTCCGGGACTAGCGGGACCATTTGGAACTACGAGCAGTACTTC; CDR3 protein: CASRRTSGTSGTIWNYEQYF
clone size: -; D gene: -; J gene: TRBJ2-7; V gene: TRBV11-3; CDR3 DNA: TGTGCCAGCAGCCCCGCCATTGGGACCACCTTTTACTACGAGCAGTACTTC; CDR3 protein: CASSPAIGTTFYYEQYF
clone size: -; D gene: -; J gene: TRBJ2-5; V gene: TRBV5-4; CDR3 DNA: TGTGCCAGCAGCTCTTGGGGGGCAACTAGGGAGACCCAGTACTTC; CDR3 protein: CASSSWGATRETQYF
clone size: -; D gene: TRBD1; J gene: TRBJ2-3; V gene: TRBV5-6; CDR3 DNA: TGTGCCAGTAACCTGGGACAGGGGACAGATACGCAGTATTTT; CDR3 protein: CASNLGQGTDTQYF
clone size: -; D gene: -; J gene: TRBJ1-1; V gene: TRBV21-1; CDR3 DNA: TGTGCCAGCAGCAAAGAACAGGGGGCGAAGACTGAAGCTTTCTTT; CDR3 protein: CASSKEQGAKTEAFF
clone size: -; D gene: -; J gene: TRBJ1-5; V gene: TRBV5-1; CDR3 DNA: TGCGCCAGCAGCTTGAGCGACAATAGCAATCAGCCCCAGCATTTT; CDR3 protein: CASSLSDNSNQPQHF
clone size: -; D gene: TRBD1; J gene: TRBJ1-1; V gene: TRBV5-1; CDR3 DNA: TGCGCCAGCAGCCTCAGGACAGGGACGAGTAGGACTGAAGCTTTCTTT; CDR3 protein: CASSLRTGTSRTEAFF
clone size: -; D gene: -; J gene: TRBJ1-2; V gene: TRBV7-2; CDR3 DNA: TGTGCCAGCAGCTACGAGACTAACTATGGCTACACCTTC; CDR3 protein: CASSYETNYGYTF
clone size: -; D gene: -; J gene: TRBJ2-7; V gene: TRBV7-6; CDR3 DNA: TGTGCCAGCAGCAGTAGCCGGGCTAGCTCCTACGAGCAGTACTTC; CDR3 protein: CASSSSRASSYEQYF
clone size: -; D gene: -; J gene: TRBJ2-5; V gene: TRBV2; CDR3 DNA: TGTGCCAGCAGTACGACGTGGGGGGAGACCCAGTACTTC; CDR3 protein: CASSTTWGETQYF
clone size: -; D gene: -; J gene: TRBJ2-1; V gene: TRBV6-5; CDR3 DNA: TGTGCCAGCAGTCGATCGGGGGGCTCATACAATGAGCAGTTCTTC; CDR3 protein: CASSRSGGSYNEQFF
clone size: -; D gene: TRBD1; J gene: TRBJ2-1; V gene: TRBV7-9; CDR3 DNA: TGTGCCAGCAGCTTAGGGGACAGGGGCAATGAGCAGTTCTTC; CDR3 protein: CASSLGDRGNEQFF
clone size: once; D gene: -; J gene: TRBJ2-7; V gene: TRBV12-5; CDR3 DNA: TGTGCCAGTGGGGGGGGCTTGGAGCAGTACTTC; CDR3 protein: CASGGGLEQYF